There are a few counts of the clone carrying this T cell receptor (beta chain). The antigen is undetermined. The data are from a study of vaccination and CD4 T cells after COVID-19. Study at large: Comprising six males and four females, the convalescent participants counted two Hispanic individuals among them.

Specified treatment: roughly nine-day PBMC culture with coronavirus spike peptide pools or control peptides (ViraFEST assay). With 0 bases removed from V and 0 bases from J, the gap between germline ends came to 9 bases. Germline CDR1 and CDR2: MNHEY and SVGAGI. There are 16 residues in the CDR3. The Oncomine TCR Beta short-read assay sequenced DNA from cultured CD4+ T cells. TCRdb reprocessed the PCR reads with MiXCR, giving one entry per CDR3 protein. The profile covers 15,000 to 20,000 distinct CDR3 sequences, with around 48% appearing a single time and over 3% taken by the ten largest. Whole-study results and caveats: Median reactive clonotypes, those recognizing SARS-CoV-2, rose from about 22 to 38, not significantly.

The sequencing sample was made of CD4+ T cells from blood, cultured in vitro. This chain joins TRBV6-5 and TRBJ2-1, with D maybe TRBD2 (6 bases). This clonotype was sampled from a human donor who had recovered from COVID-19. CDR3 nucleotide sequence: TGTGCCAGCAGTTACTCGATGGGGGGCTCCTACAATGAGCAGTTCTTC. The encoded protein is CASSYSMGGSYNEQFF.